The 8 T cell receptor beta chains below come from one sample, sequenced in a study of blood T cell repertoires in COVID-19. Sequencing was performed with immunoSEQ multiplex PCR; in TCRdb, only in-frame clones are kept and a portion is missing. The data contain roughly 250,000 clones, approximately 86% of them singletons. Sequences were obtained from PBMCs or T cells enriched from blood (not recorded which). The receptors were gathered from a woman in her 50s who had recovered from COVID-19.

The rearrangement links TRBV5-8 to TRBJ2-1; 9 bases match TRBD2. Trimming cost V 0 bases and J 9 bases; bases outside gene matches: 7. Germline V lookup: CDR1 SGHTS, CDR2 YDEGEE. This CDR3 has 15 amino acids. CDR3 loop: CASSLVTSGPSEQFF. CDR3 in DNA: TGTGCCAGCAGCTTGGTCACTAGCGGGCCTAGTGAGCAGTTCTTC.

The V and J genes are TRBV5-1 and TRBJ2-3; the D is unclear. V lost 4 bases to trimming and J lost 1 base, with 10 bases between them. This CDR3 comprises 14 residues. Germline V lookup: CDR1 SGHRS, CDR2 YFSETQ. The CDR3 spells CASSEEHGTDTQYF. The DNA for the CDR3 is TGCGCCAGCAGCGAGGAACATGGCACAGATACGCAGTATTTT.

The rearrangement uses TRBV6-5 and TRBJ1-1, with D maybe TRBD1 (5 bases). The CDR3 is 13 amino acids. Trimming removed 7 bases from V and 0 bases from J, with 9 bases in between. CDR1 and CDR2 from the germline V gene are MNHEY and SVGAGI. DNA for the CDR3: TGTGCCAGCATCCGACAGATGAACACTGAAGCTTTCTTT. This codes for CASIRQMNTEAFF.

The V and J genes are TRBV3-1 (or the pseudogene TRBV3-2) and TRBJ1-6; no firm D call. The CDR3 extends over 14 amino acids. The germline CDR1 and CDR2 sequences are LGHDT and YNNKEL (reference sequence). Trimming stripped 2 bases from V and 10 bases from J, with 12 bases between. CDR3 residues: CASSQLAVGSPLHF. The CDR3, as DNA: TGTGCCAGCAGCCAATTGGCGGTAGGCTCACCCCTCCACTTT.

The chain carries TRBV5-1 and TRBJ1-1, with TRBD1 as a possible D gene (5 bases). This CDR3 is built from 17 residues. Germline-derived CDR1 and CDR2 are SGHRS and YFSETQ. The V end was cut by 4 bases, the J end by 4 bases, with 23 bases between. The CDR3 here is CASSPNTGGARFTEAFF. The CDR3 DNA is TGCGCCAGCAGCCCGAATACGGGGGGAGCTAGGTTCACTGAAGCTTTCTTT.

The chain uses TRBV12-3 or TRBV12-4 and TRBJ2-3; D unresolved. The ends were cut back, 5 bases at V and 3 bases at J, with 9 bases in the middle. This CDR3 contains 13 residues. As DNA, the CDR3 is TGTGCCAGCAGTCGTGGGCCGACAGATACGCAGTATTTT. Its protein is CASSRGPTDTQYF.

In regard to this clone: Other DNA sequences of this sample code for an identical CDR3. This chain connects TRBV10-3 to TRBJ2-7; 8 positions match TRBD2. Germline-derived CDR1 and CDR2 are ENHRY and SYGVKD. The CDR3 is made up of 14 amino acids. V shed 5 bases, J shed 0 bases, and the junction held 3 bases outside the gene matches. The CDR3 sequence is CAISPGTSSYEQYF. The CDR3 nucleotides are TGTGCCATCAGTCCCGGGACTAGCTCCTACGAGCAGTACTTC.

V and J are TRBV12-5 and TRBJ2-5, with 13 positions matching TRBD2. Germline loops: CDR1 LGHNT, CDR2 FRNRAP. The CDR3 loop spans 14 amino acids. J gave up 9 bases and V 6 bases, and 7 bases lay outside the gene matches. CDR3 coding DNA: TGTGCTAGTGGCGGGACTAGCGGGACTGGGGCCCAGTACTTC. The encoded protein is CASGGTSGTGAQYF.